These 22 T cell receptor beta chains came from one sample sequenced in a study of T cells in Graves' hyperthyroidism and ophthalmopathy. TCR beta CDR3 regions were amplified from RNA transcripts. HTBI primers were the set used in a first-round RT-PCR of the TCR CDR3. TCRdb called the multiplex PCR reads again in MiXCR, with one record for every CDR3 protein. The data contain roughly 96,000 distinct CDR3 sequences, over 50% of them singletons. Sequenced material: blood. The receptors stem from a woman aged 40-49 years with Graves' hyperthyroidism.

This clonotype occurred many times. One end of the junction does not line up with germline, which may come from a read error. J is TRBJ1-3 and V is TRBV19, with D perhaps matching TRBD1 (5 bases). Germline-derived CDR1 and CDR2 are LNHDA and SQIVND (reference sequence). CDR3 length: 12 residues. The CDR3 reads CANDSSGNTMYF. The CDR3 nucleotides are TGTGCCAATGACAGCTCTGGAAACACCATGTATTTT.

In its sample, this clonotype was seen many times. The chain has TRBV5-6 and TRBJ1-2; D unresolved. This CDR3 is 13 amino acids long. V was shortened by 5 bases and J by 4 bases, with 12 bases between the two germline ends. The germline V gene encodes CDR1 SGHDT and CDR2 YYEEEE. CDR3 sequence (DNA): TGTGCCAGCAGTCCCGGGCGGCCCTATGGCTACACCTTC. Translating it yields CASSPGRPYGYTF.

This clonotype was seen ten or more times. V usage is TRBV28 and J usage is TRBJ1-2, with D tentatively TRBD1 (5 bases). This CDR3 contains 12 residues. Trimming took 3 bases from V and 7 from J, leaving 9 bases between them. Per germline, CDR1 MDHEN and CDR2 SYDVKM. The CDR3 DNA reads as TGTGCCAGCAGTTTGGAGGGGCTTGGCTACACCTTC. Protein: CASSLEGLGYTF.

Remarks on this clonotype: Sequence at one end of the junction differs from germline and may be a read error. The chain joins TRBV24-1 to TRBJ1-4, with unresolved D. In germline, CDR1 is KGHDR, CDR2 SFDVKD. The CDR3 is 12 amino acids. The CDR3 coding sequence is TGTGCCACCAGTGATTTAACTGAAGAACTGTCTTTT. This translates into CATSDLTEELSF.

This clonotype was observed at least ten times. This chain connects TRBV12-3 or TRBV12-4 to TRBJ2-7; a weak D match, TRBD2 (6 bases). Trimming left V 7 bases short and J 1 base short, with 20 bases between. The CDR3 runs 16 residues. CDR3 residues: CASTSTGGTQSYEQYF. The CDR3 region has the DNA TGTGCCAGCACCTCAACCGGAGGGACTCAGTCCTACGAGCAGTACTTC.

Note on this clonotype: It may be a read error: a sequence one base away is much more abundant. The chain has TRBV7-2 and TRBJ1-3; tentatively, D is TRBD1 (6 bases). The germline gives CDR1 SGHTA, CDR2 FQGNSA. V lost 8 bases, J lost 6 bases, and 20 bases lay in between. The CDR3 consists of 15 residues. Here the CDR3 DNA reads TGTGCCAGCTGCTATATCAGGGGACGGGAAAACACCATATATTTT. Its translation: CASCYIRGRENTIYF.

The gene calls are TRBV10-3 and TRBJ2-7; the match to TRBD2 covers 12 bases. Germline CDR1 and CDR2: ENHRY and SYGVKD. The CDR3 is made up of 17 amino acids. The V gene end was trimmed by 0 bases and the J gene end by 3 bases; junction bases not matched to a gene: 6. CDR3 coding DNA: TGTGCCATCAGTGAGTCCCGGGCTAGCGGGAGGGTCTACGAGCAGTACTTC. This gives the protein CAISESRASGRVYEQYF.

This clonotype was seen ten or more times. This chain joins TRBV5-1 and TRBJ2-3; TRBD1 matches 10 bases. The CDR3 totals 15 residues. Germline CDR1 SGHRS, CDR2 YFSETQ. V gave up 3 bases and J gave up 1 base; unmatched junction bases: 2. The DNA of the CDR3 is TGCGCCAGCAGCTGGGACAGGGGTGGCACAGATACGCAGTATTTT. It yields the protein CASSWDRGGTDTQYF.

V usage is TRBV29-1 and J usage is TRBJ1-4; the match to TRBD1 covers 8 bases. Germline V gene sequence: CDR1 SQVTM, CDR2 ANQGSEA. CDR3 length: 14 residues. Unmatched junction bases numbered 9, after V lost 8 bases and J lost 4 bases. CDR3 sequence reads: CSYGQGAGNEKLFF. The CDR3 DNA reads TGCAGCTACGGACAGGGTGCGGGTAATGAAAAACTGTTTTTT.

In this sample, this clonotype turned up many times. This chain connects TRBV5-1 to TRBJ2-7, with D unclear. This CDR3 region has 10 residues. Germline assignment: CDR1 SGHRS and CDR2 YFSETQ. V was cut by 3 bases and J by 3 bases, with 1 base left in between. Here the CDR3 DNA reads TGCGCCAGCAGCTACTACGAGCAGTACTTC. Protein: CASSYYEQYF.

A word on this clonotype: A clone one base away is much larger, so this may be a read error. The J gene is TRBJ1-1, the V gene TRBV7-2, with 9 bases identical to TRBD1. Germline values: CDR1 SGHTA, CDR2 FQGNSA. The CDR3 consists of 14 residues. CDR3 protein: CASSQGTGNTEASF. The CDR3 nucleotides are TGCGCCAGCAGCCAAGGGACAGGGAACACTGAAGCTTCCTTT.

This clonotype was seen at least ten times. CDR3 DNA: TGTGCCAGCAGCTTAGTACGGGTGAACACTGAAGCTTTCTTT. Amino acids: CASSLVRVNTEAFF. The chain employs TRBV7-2 and TRBJ1-1, with unresolved D. Trimming left V 1 base short and J 0 bases short, with 6 bases between. Germline values: CDR1 SGHTA, CDR2 FQGNSA. The length of the CDR3 is 14 residues.

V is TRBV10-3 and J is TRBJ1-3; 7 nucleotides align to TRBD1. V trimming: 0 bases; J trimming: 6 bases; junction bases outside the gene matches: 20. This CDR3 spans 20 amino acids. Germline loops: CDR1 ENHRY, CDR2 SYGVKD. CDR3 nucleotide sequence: TGTGCCATCAGTGAGTCGAGGGACAGACCCGGGGCGACTGGCTTAAACACCATATATTTT. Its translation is CAISESRDRPGATGLNTIYF.

CDR3 protein: CASSLDWGRTYEQYF. DNA for the CDR3: TGTGCCAGCAGCTTAGATTGGGGGCGAACCTACGAGCAGTACTTC. This rearrangement joins TRBV7-2 to TRBJ2-7, with a weak D call TRBD1 (6 bases). Deletions cut 1 base from V and 2 bases from J, with 12 bases between. From germline, CDR1 is SGHTA and CDR2 FQGNSA. This CDR3 contains 15 residues. The complete variable domain, with remaining parts taken from reference TRBV7-2 and TRBJ2-7, reads GAGVSQSPSNKVTEKGKDVELRCDPISGHTALYWYRQSLGQGLEFLIYFQGNSAPDKSGLPSDRFSAERTGGSVSTLTIQRTQQEDSAVYLCASSLDWGRTYEQYFGPGTRLTVT.

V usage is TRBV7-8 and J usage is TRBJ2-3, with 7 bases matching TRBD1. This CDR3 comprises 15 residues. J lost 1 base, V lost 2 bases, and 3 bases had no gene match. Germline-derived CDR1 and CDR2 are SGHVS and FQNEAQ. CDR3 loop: CASSLFDRGTDTQYF. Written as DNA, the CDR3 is TGTGCCAGCAGCTTATTCGACAGGGGCACAGATACGCAGTATTTT. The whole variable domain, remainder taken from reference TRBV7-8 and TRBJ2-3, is GAGVSQSPRYKVAKRGQDVALRCDPISGHVSLFWYQQALGQGPEFLTYFQNEAQLDKSGLPSDRFFAERPEGSVSTLKIQRTQQEDSAVYLCASSLFDRGTDTQYFGPGTRLTVL.

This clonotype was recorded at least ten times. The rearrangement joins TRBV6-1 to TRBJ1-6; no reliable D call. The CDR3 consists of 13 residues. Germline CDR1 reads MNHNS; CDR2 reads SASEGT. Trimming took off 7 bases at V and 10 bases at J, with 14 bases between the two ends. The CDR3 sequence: CASTVQTQSPLHF. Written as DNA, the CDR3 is TGTGCCAGCACGGTCCAGACCCAATCACCCCTCCACTTT.

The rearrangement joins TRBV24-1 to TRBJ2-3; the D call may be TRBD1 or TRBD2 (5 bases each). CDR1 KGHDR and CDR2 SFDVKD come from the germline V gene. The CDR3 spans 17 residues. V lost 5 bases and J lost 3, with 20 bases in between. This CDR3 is CATSAVDPWGITDTQYF. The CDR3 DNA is TGTGCCACCAGTGCCGTGGACCCCTGGGGGATTACAGATACGCAGTATTTT.

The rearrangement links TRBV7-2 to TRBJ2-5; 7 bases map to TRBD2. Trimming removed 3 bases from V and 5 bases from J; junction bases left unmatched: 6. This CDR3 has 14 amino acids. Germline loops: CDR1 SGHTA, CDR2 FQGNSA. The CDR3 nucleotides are TGTGCCAGCAGCTTGCAGGGAGGGCCCGAGACCCAGTACTTC. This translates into CASSLQGGPETQYF.

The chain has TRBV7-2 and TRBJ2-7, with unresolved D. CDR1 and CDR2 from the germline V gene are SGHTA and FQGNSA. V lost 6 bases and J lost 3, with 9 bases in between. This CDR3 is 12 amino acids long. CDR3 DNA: TGTGCCAGCAGTGTAACGCTCTACGAGCAGTACTTC. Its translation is CASSVTLYEQYF.

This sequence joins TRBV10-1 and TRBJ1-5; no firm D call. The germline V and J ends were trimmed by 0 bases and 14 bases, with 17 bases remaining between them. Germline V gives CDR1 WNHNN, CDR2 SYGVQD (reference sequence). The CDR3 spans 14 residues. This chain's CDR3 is CASSESKYNSHEHF. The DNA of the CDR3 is TGCGCCAGCAGTGAGTCGAAGTATAACAGCCACGAGCATTTT.

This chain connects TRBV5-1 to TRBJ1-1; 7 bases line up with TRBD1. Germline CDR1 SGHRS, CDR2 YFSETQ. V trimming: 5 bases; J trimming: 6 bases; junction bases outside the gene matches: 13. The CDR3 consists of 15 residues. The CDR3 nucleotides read TGCGCCAGCAGACTTGGGCCTACAGGGGAGGCTGAAGCTTTCTTT. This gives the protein CASRLGPTGEAEAFF. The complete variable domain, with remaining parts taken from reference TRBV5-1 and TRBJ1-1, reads KAGVTQTPRYLIKTRGQQVTLSCSPISGHRSVSWYQQTPGQGLQFLFEYFSETQRNKGNFPGRFSGRQFSNSRSEMNVSTLELGDSALYLCASRLGPTGEAEAFFGQGTRLTVV.

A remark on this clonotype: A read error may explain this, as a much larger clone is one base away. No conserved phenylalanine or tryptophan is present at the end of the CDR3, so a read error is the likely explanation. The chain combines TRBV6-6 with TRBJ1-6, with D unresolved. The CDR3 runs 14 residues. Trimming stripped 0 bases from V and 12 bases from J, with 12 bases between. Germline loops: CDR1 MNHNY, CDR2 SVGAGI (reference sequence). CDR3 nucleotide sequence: TGTGCCAGCAGTTACTCAGCGAGATACGGACCCCTCCACCTT. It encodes CASSYSARYGPLHL.